This is a list of T cell receptor beta chains from one sample in a study of PD-L1 blockade in urothelial cancer. Using immunoSEQ multiplex PCR, the repertoire was profiled, and TCRdb retains in-frame clones only, with some absent. This repertoire shows tens of thousands of clones, nearly 90% found once; its top ten account for approximately 16%. This material consisted of PBMCs, taken around atezolizumab (anti-PD-L1) treatment. The receptors shown here come from a woman aged 55 to 70 with urothelial cancer. Each CDR3 is given with its conserved first and last residue. The D gene is left open where the match is weak.

v_call: TRBV7-2; j_call: TRBJ2-5; d_call: TRBD2; cdr3_aa: CASSSREGTQYF; cdr3_nt: TGTGCCAGCAGTTCCAGGGAGGGGACCCAGTACTTC
v_call: TRBV4-1; j_call: TRBJ1-2; d_call: -; cdr3_aa: CASSQGLLTRGGYTF; cdr3_nt: TGCGCCAGCAGCCAAGGATTACTCACCCGAGGTGGCTACACCTTC
v_call: TRBV7-9; j_call: TRBJ2-1; d_call: TRBD1; cdr3_aa: CASSHNRGPSYNEQFF; cdr3_nt: TGTGCCAGCAGCCACAACAGGGGACCCTCCTACAATGAGCAGTTCTTC
v_call: TRBV7-2; j_call: TRBJ1-1; d_call: -; cdr3_aa: CASSLNSEGSLLSAFF; cdr3_nt: TGTGCCAGCAGCTTAAATTCGGAGGGGTCCCTTCTCAGCGCTTTCTTT
v_call: TRBV7-2; j_call: TRBJ2-1; d_call: TRBD2; cdr3_aa: CASSLGRLAGATEQFF; cdr3_nt: TGTGCCAGCAGCTTAGGTCGGCTAGCGGGAGCCACTGAGCAGTTCTTC
v_call: TRBV5-1; j_call: TRBJ2-3; d_call: TRBD2; cdr3_aa: CASSLGWSTSGVTDTQYF; cdr3_nt: TGCGCCAGCAGCTTGGGGTGGTCGACTAGCGGGGTCACAGATACGCAGTATTTT
v_call: TRBV5-1; j_call: TRBJ1-4; d_call: -; cdr3_aa: CASSLWGGDVEKLFF; cdr3_nt: TGCGCCAGCAGCTTGTGGGGGGGCGATGTTGAAAAACTGTTTTTT
v_call: TRBV27; j_call: TRBJ2-2; d_call: -; cdr3_aa: CASSYRLSNTGELFF; cdr3_nt: TGTGCCAGCAGTTACCGCCTATCGAACACCGGGGAGCTGTTTTTT
v_call: TRBV6-5; j_call: TRBJ2-7; d_call: TRBD1; cdr3_aa: CASSTGTGGHEQYF; cdr3_nt: TGTGCCAGCAGTACCGGGACAGGGGGCCACGAGCAGTACTTC
v_call: TRBV28; j_call: TRBJ1-1; d_call: TRBD1; cdr3_aa: CASTIQGAFEAFF; cdr3_nt: TGTGCCAGCACCATACAGGGGGCGTTTGAAGCTTTCTTT
v_call: TRBV6-1; j_call: TRBJ2-7; d_call: -; cdr3_aa: CASSEVDSTGRWNEQYF; cdr3_nt: TGTGCCAGCAGTGAAGTTGATTCGACAGGGAGGTGGAACGAGCAGTACTTC
v_call: TRBV7-9; j_call: TRBJ2-1; d_call: TRBD2; cdr3_aa: CASSPTRGGTSNEQFF; cdr3_nt: TGTGCCAGCAGCCCTACGCGGGGGGGGACTAGCAATGAGCAGTTCTTC
v_call: TRBV7-2; j_call: TRBJ1-4; d_call: TRBD1; cdr3_aa: CASSSRDRGTATNEKLFF; cdr3_nt: TGTGCCAGCAGCTCAAGGGACAGGGGGACCGCAACTAATGAAAAACTGTTTTTT
v_call: TRBV28; j_call: TRBJ1-4; d_call: -; cdr3_aa: CASSLSPHGGKLFF; cdr3_nt: TGTGCCAGCAGTTTATCCCCCCACGGCGGAAAACTGTTTTTT
v_call: TRBV5-1; j_call: TRBJ2-5; d_call: -; cdr3_aa: CASSLGLVGGETQYF; cdr3_nt: TGCGCCAGCAGCTTGGGGCTAGTTGGTGGTGAGACCCAGTACTTC
v_call: TRBV29-1; j_call: TRBJ1-3; d_call: -; cdr3_aa: CSASETGNTIYF; cdr3_nt: TGCAGCGCCAGCGAAACTGGAAACACCATATATTTT
v_call: TRBV28; j_call: TRBJ1-1; d_call: -; cdr3_aa: CASRNYGGDEAFF; cdr3_nt: TGTGCCAGCAGGAACTACGGGGGAGATGAAGCTTTCTTT
v_call: TRBV5-1; j_call: TRBJ2-7; d_call: -; cdr3_aa: CASSFSGRVDEQYF; cdr3_nt: TGCGCCAGCAGCTTTTCCGGCAGGGTCGACGAGCAGTACTTC
v_call: TRBV18; j_call: TRBJ2-7; d_call: TRBD1; cdr3_aa: CASAQGTGWYEQYF; cdr3_nt: TGTGCCAGCGCTCAGGGGACAGGGTGGTACGAGCAGTACTTC
v_call: TRBV6-1; j_call: TRBJ2-7; d_call: TRBD1; cdr3_aa: CASSPGQGHYEQYF; cdr3_nt: TGTGCCAGCAGTCCGGGACAGGGACACTACGAGCAGTACTTC